Below, 26 T cell receptor beta chains from the same sample are listed, as sequenced in a study of T-cell memory formation after mild COVID-19. Each CDR3 protein gets one entry after TCRdb re-called the 5' RACE reads with MiXCR. The sample records over 300,000 distinct CDR3 sequences, approximately 22% being singletons. The specimen sequenced was PBMCs or a T cell subset sorted from them (not recorded which). These receptors all come from a man younger than 35 who had mild COVID-19 (a few samples of this study predate the infection). Cell type and time point are not known.

This clonotype appeared a few times. The chain recombines TRBV27 with TRBJ2-1; 10 bases map to TRBD1. Germline V gives CDR1 MNHEY, CDR2 SMNVEV (reference sequence). V lost 5 bases and J lost 4; bases outside the gene matches: 2. The length of the CDR3 is 14 residues. The CDR3 coding sequence is TGTGCCAGCAGTAGGGGACAGGGGTACAATGAGCAGTTCTTC. It codes for CASSRGQGYNEQFF.

This chain joins TRBV7-9 and TRBJ1-1; no clear D. Per germline, CDR1 SEHNR and CDR2 FQNEAQ (reference sequence). The V and J ends lost 4 bases and 2 bases respectively, with 11 bases between them. The CDR3 loop spans 14 amino acids. CDR3 nucleotides: TGTGCCAGCAGCTCCGCCCCGATTAACACTGAAGCTTTCTTT. The encoded protein is CASSSAPINTEAFF.

A word on this clonotype: A junction end diverges from the germline sequence, so it may reflect a read error. This chain joins TRBV29-1 and TRBJ2-1; D is possibly TRBD2 (5 bases). CDR1 is SQVTM, CDR2 ANQGSEA, per germline. This CDR3 has 13 residues. CDR3 DNA: TGCAGCGTCGAAGCGGCAGCTAACAATGAGCAGTTCTTC. It specifies CSVEAAANNEQFF.

This clonotype was counted a few times. The chain employs TRBV24-1 and TRBJ2-2; TRBD1 might be the D (5 bases). Germline V gene sequence: CDR1 KGHDR, CDR2 SFDVKD. V was trimmed by 3 bases and J by 2 bases, leaving 9 bases between them. The CDR3 contains 15 residues. CDR3 DNA: TGTGCCACCAGTGATAGTGGACAAAACACCGGGGAGCTGTTTTTT. Encoded protein: CATSDSGQNTGELFF.

The V gene is TRBV5-1, the J gene TRBJ2-1, with D hard to call. Trimming shortened V by 0 bases and J by 5 bases, and 6 bases separated the two germline ends. Germline CDR1 and CDR2: SGHRS and YFSETQ. CDR3 length equals 13 residues. CDR3: CASSLATDNEQFF. CDR3 in DNA: TGCGCCAGCAGCTTGGCGACGGACAATGAGCAGTTCTTC.

This clonotype has just a few counts. The chain recombines TRBV7-9 with TRBJ1-1; 7 bases align to TRBD1. V shed 4 bases and J 4 bases; nucleotides not matched to a gene: 9. This CDR3 contains 15 residues. The germline CDR1 and CDR2 sequences are SEHNR and FQNEAQ (reference sequence). CDR3 protein: CASSSNRGGGTEAFF. The CDR3 DNA follows: TGTGCCAGCAGCTCGAACAGGGGTGGTGGCACTGAAGCTTTCTTT.

V is TRBV7-3 and J is TRBJ2-2, with D uncertain. Between the trimmed V and J ends, which lost 4 bases and 8 bases, there was a span of 11 bases. Germline loops: CDR1 SGHTA, CDR2 FQGTGA. This CDR3 spans 13 amino acids. CDR3 amino acids: CASSWTVRGELFF. The CDR3 DNA is TGTGCCAGCAGCTGGACCGTCAGGGGGGAGCTGTTTTTT.

The chain employs TRBV2 and TRBJ1-1; possible D gene TRBD1, 5 bases. The CDR3 is 13 amino acids. Germline V gives CDR1 SNHLY, CDR2 FYNNEI. V was trimmed by 7 bases and J by 6 bases, leaving 15 bases between them. The CDR3 protein is CASTTGGLAEAFF. The CDR3 DNA reads TGTGCCAGCACTACTGGGGGGTTGGCTGAAGCTTTCTTT.

The chain combines TRBV6-1 with TRBJ2-1, with a possible D match to TRBD1 (6 bases). Germline values: CDR1 MNHNS, CDR2 SASEGT. V was shortened by 5 bases and J by 0 bases, with 11 bases between the two germline ends. The CDR3 is made up of 15 amino acids. In DNA, the CDR3 is TGTGCCAGCAGTCCAGGGGCCGGCTCCTACAATGAGCAGTTCTTC. Translating gives CASSPGAGSYNEQFF.

The V and J genes are TRBV11-2 and TRBJ2-5; 7 bases line up with TRBD2. The CDR3 totals 14 residues. Unmatched junction bases numbered 5, after V lost 2 bases and J lost 5 bases. CDR1 and CDR2 (germline): SGHAT, FQNNGV. CDR3 sequence reads: CASSLTTGGETQYF. CDR3 sequence (DNA): TGTGCCAGCAGCTTAACTACCGGGGGGGAGACCCAGTACTTC. Drawing the rest from reference TRBV11-2 and TRBJ2-5, the complete variable domain is EAGVAQSPRYKIIEKRQSVAFWCNPISGHATLYWYQQILGQGPKLLIQFQNNGVVDDSQLPKDRFSAERLKGVDSTLKIQPAKLEDSAVYLCASSLTTGGETQYFGPGTRLLVL.

The sample holds a few counts of this clonotype. The chain uses TRBV6-1 and TRBJ2-7; D is possibly TRBD1 (5 bases). The V end was cut by 5 bases, the J end by 2 bases, with 7 bases between. Germline V CDR1 and CDR2: MNHNS, SASEGT. CDR3 length equals 12 residues. The CDR3 region is CASSQGPYEQYV. CDR3 sequence (DNA): TGTGCCAGCAGTCAGGGTCCCTACGAGCAGTACGTC.

This chain connects TRBV7-2 to TRBJ2-1, with D maybe TRBD2 (6 bases). Between the trimmed V and J ends, which lost 4 bases and 0 bases, there was a span of 16 bases. Germline-derived CDR1 and CDR2 are SGHTA and FQGNSA. CDR3 size: 17 residues. The CDR3 loop is CASSWGGVQSSYNEQFF. CDR3 bases: TGTGCCAGCAGCTGGGGAGGTGTCCAAAGCTCCTACAATGAGCAGTTCTTC.

This clonotype has a count of ten or more. This chain connects TRBV15 to TRBJ2-3; 13 bases map to TRBD2. Germline assignment: CDR1 LNHNV and CDR2 YYDKDF (reference sequence). The CDR3 is made up of 16 amino acids. V lost 4 bases to trimming and J lost 2 bases; unmatched junction nucleotides: 3. This CDR3 is CATSIGLAGATDTQYF. DNA for the CDR3: TGTGCCACCAGCATCGGACTAGCGGGGGCCACAGATACGCAGTATTTT.

As concerns this clonotype: At one end, the junction sequence differs from germline, possibly due to a read error. V and J are TRBV11-2 and TRBJ1-4; D not certain. The length of the CDR3 is 14 residues. CDR1 and CDR2 from the germline V gene are SGHAT and FQNNGV. In DNA, the CDR3 is TGTGCCAGCAGCCCCGGGTTGGTATGGGTGAAAAACTGTTTT. This encodes CASSPGLVWVKNCF.

This clonotype was picked up a small number of times. The rearrangement links TRBV7-2 to TRBJ2-3; D remains unclear. The length of the CDR3 is 14 residues. The germline V gene encodes CDR1 SGHTA and CDR2 FQGNSA. With 5 bases removed from V and 3 bases from J, the gap between germline ends came to 12 bases. CDR3 DNA: TGTGCCAGCAGCCCATCACCAGGTACAGATACGCAGTATTTT. Protein product: CASSPSPGTDTQYF.

This clonotype turned up a few times. The V gene is TRBV2, the J gene TRBJ2-7; D is possibly TRBD2 (6 bases). CDR3 length: 14 amino acids. Germline V lookup: CDR1 SNHLY, CDR2 FYNNEI. Trimming took 7 bases from V and 0 from J, leaving 13 bases between them. DNA for the CDR3: TGTGCCAGCAAGGGTAGCGGTAACTCCTACGAGCAGTACTTC. Amino acids: CASKGSGNSYEQYF.

The chain couples TRBV7-2 to TRBJ1-2, with D unresolved. CDR3 length: 13 amino acids. Looked up from germline, CDR1 is SGHTA and CDR2 is FQGNSA. Trimming stripped 2 bases from V and 7 bases from J, with 11 bases between. The CDR3 region is CASSLSLQSGYTF. DNA for the CDR3: TGTGCCAGCAGCTTAAGTCTACAGAGTGGCTACACCTTC.

This clonotype was observed a few times. V and J are TRBV28 and TRBJ2-7; TRBD2 matches at 11 bases. V shed 6 bases, J shed 3 bases, and the junction held 7 bases outside the gene matches. The CDR3 covers 15 residues. Per germline, CDR1 MDHEN and CDR2 SYDVKM. Here the CDR3 reads CASSPAGTSGYEQYV. The CDR3 region has the DNA TGTGCCAGCAGCCCCGCCGGGACTAGCGGCTACGAGCAGTACGTC.

This chain connects TRBV9 to TRBJ1-2; D remains unclear. The germline V gene has CDR1 SGDLS and CDR2 YYNGEE. This CDR3 region has 12 residues. V lost 0 bases to trimming and J lost 4 bases, with 4 bases between them. The CDR3: CASSVVGYGYTF. The CDR3, as DNA: TGTGCCAGCAGCGTAGTCGGCTATGGCTACACCTTC. Complete variable domain (other parts from reference TRBV9 and TRBJ1-2): DSGVTQTPKHLITATGQRVTLRCSPRSGDLSVYWYQQSLDQGLQFLIQYYNGEERAKGNILERFSAQQFPDLHSELNLSSLELGDSALYFCASSVVGYGYTFGSGTRLTVV.

This clonotype was seen repeatedly, ten times or more. This chain joins TRBV5-1 and TRBJ2-5; 11 bases line up with TRBD2. V trimming: 3 bases; J trimming: 5 bases; junction bases outside the gene matches: 9. Per the germline V gene, CDR1 is SGHRS and CDR2 is YFSETQ. This CDR3 has 16 amino acids. CDR3 in amino acids: CASSSGLAATLETQYF. The CDR3 DNA follows: TGCGCCAGCAGCTCGGGACTAGCGGCGACTCTGGAGACCCAGTACTTC.

CDR3 sequence: CASRRIGNTGELFF. The CDR3 nucleotides are TGTGCCAGCAGACGTATAGGGAACACCGGGGAGCTGTTTTTT. The V gene is TRBV7-3, the J gene TRBJ2-2; D gene unclear. Trimming removed 6 bases from V and 1 base from J, with 9 bases in between. Germline V lookup: CDR1 SGHTA, CDR2 FQGTGA. The CDR3 has 14 amino acids.

This chain connects TRBV10-1 to TRBJ2-3; 14 positions agree with TRBD2. V dropped 9 bases and J dropped 2; count of bases not matched to a gene: 7. Per germline, CDR1 WNHNN and CDR2 SYGVQD (reference sequence). There are 16 residues in the CDR3. For the CDR3, the DNA is TGCGCCAGTACCGGGACTAGCGGGGGAACCACAGATACGCAGTATTTT. Protein product: CASTGTSGGTTDTQYF.

The V gene is TRBV7-9, the J gene TRBJ1-2; unclear D gene. The V end was cut by 8 bases, the J end by 4 bases, with 14 bases between. Germline V CDR1 and CDR2: SEHNR, FQNEAQ (reference sequence). The CDR3 is made up of 13 amino acids. The CDR3, as DNA: TGTGCCAGCGGCGGAGAAAAGCTCTATGGCTACACCTTC. Translation gives CASGGEKLYGYTF.

The sample holds many counts of this clonotype. The CDR3 DNA sequence: TGTGCCAGCAGCTCAAGGCAGGGACAGGGGGCTAACACTGAAGCTTTCTTT. Protein sequence: CASSSRQGQGANTEAFF. The chain joins TRBV7-8 to TRBJ1-1; 12 positions match TRBD1. Germline CDR1 SGHVS, CDR2 FQNEAQ. Losses at the gene ends were 4 bases for V and 2 bases for J; bases not matched to a gene: 8. The CDR3 loop spans 17 amino acids.

The rearrangement links TRBV2 to TRBJ2-3, with D tentatively TRBD1 (6 bases). Germline lookup yields CDR1 SNHLY and CDR2 FYNNEI. V lost 2 bases and J 0 bases, leaving 12 bases between the germline ends. There are 16 residues in the CDR3. The CDR3 DNA is TGTGCCAGCAGTGAATTTCTGGACAGAAGCACAGATACGCAGTATTTT. It translates to CASSEFLDRSTDTQYF.

The sample holds a few counts of this clonotype. The V and J genes are TRBV7-6 and TRBJ2-7; the match to TRBD1 covers 7 bases. The V gene's germline CDR1 is SGHVS and CDR2 FNYEAQ. This CDR3 spans 13 amino acids. Germline trimming cut 2 bases from V and 3 bases from J; bases unmatched to any gene: 1. The CDR3, as DNA: TGTGCCAGCAGCTTAACAGGGGACTACGAGCAGTACTTC. This codes for CASSLTGDYEQYF.